This TCR beta chain was recovered during a study of T cells expressing NK-cell markers. TCRdb re-called the 5' RACE reads and catalogs CDR3 proteins one per entry, DNA excluded. The data show approximately 380,000 distinct CDR3 sequences, and the top ten clones hold about 5.2%. The germline V gene has CDR1 SGHKS and CDR2 YYEKEE (reference sequence). CDR3 length: 17 amino acids. The source of this sequence is a man aged 18-75 years in good health. What was sequenced was blood T cells: a sorted CD56 or NKG2C T cell subset, CD4+ or CD8+ T cells, or bulk PBMC T cells (not recorded which). The chain employs TRBV5-5 and TRBJ1-6; TCRdb's D call of TRBD1 is untestable without DNA. The CDR3 spells CASSPHTGVGANSPLHF.